This is a list of T cell receptor beta chains from one sample in a study of cytomegalovirus exposure and HLA in healthy donors. Profiled with immunoSEQ multiplex PCR; TCRdb holds only in-frame clones, not every one. This table holds over 95,000 clones, under 85% found once. The sequenced sample consisted of PBMCs. These receptors came from a man in his forties or fifties in good health and CMV-seronegative. CDR3s leave out the opening cysteine and the closing phenylalanine or tryptophan. Expanded clones get a size class; other rows say once, few or many, or leave the size out.

>TRBJ2-7|TRBV19|11|.
ASSGGFSYEQY
>TRBJ1-1|TRBV11-1|10|.
ASSSRGPEAF
>TRBJ2-7|TRBV19|11|few
ASGFGRGYEQY
>TRBJ1-1|TRBV5-1|13|once
ASNSLETGNTEAF
>TRBJ2-5|TRBV27|13|.
ASRGNGRGRETQY
>TRBJ2-1|TRBV6-5|13|.
ASSVLAGVSNEQF
>TRBJ1-2|TRBV5-7|14|.
ASSFRQLRHHYGYT
>TRBJ2-5|TRBV4-3|17|.
ASSQDSTSGSGYQETQY
>.|TRBV18|11|.
ASSNGGLDEQY
>TRBJ2-2|TRBV6-5|13|.
ASVAGRGGTGELF
>TRBJ1-1|TRBV5-4|11|.
ASSLDRALEAF
>TRBJ2-2|TRBV29-1|13|.
SVEGSDLNTGELF
>TRBJ1-4|TRBV4-3|14|.
ASSQDNVRRGEKLF
>TRBJ2-7|TRBV28|12|.
ASRSTGAGYEQY
>TRBJ2-7|TRBV7-5|13|.
VRSFRPPRVSEQY
>TRBJ2-4|TRBV5-4|12|.
ASSPQVAKNIQY
>TRBJ2-6|TRBV14|15|.
ASSRATDGVQANVLT
>TRBJ1-5|TRBV7-9|16|.
SSSLWVGGSTSNQPQH
>TRBJ2-7|TRBV28|13|.
ASSLPIGHVYEQY
>TRBJ2-1|TRBV27|15|.
ASSSSGLAGNHNEQF
>TRBJ1-1|TRBV7-9|13|.
SSSWETGGDTEAF
>TRBJ1-5|TRBV6-6|13|.
ASSYPGGGRQPQH
>TRBJ2-5|TRBV5-1|12|once
ASSLSSMEETQY
>TRBJ2-5|TRBV10-2|13|.
ASSELKTGRETQY
>TRBJ1-1|TRBV11-2|12|.
ASSLASGNTEAF
>TRBJ1-6|TRBV28|15|.
ASAFRQRSSYNSPLH
>TRBJ2-2|TRBV7-9|14|.
ASVRRGQGTAGELF
>TRBJ1-6|TRBV7-8|13|.
ASSLEGQRLSPLH
>TRBJ1-1|TRBV28|9|.
ASRARGKAF
>TRBJ1-1|TRBV6-5|9|.
ASSYGQGAF
>TRBJ2-7|TRBV14|13|few
ASSQDGGGFYEQY
>TRBJ2-1|TRBV5-1|15|.
ASSFGITWASYNEQF
>TRBJ2-7|TRBV6-1|12|once
ASSEGLSVYEQY
>TRBJ2-2|TRBV5-1|16|.
ASSLGQTGTGGTGELF
>TRBJ2-3|TRBV11-2|15|.
ASSPLLTAVHRDTQY
>TRBJ1-6|TRBV10-1|15|.
ASSGRARGHYNSPLH
>TRBJ1-5|TRBV19|13|.
ASSIRTGVYQPQH
>TRBJ2-7|TRBV4-3|16|.
ASSQEATLGTDAYEQY
>TRBJ2-3|TRBV2|10|.
ASSLFLDTQY
>TRBJ2-2|TRBV7-2|13|few
ASSLKAGGHGELF
>TRBJ2-7|TRBV19|11|few
AGPWDNDHEQY
>TRBJ2-5|TRBV9|14|.
ASSVGVGSGGETQY
>TRBJ2-3|TRBV5-4|11|.
ASRDSYTDTQY
>TRBJ1-4|TRBV28|14|once
ASSLPPGHPNEKLF
>TRBJ1-4|TRBV30|12|.
AWRAVGASEKLF
>TRBJ1-2|TRBV14|13|.
ASSQAWAGYYGYT
>TRBJ1-5|TRBV7-2|14|.
ASSSRWGVNNQPQH
>TRBJ2-3|TRBV5-1|15|.
ASSWRLAGGVTDTQY
>TRBJ2-7|TRBV7-9|13|.
SSATGTGNPYEQY
>TRBJ1-4|TRBV19|13|.
ASSADRSPNEKLF
>TRBJ1-5|TRBV12-5|13|once
ASGLKTGSNQPQH
>TRBJ2-5|TRBV7-6|11|.
ASSSGHLGTQY
>TRBJ2-1|TRBV18|13|.
ASSPDRGSDNEQF
>TRBJ2-2|TRBV5-4|13|few
ASSLVDRYTGELF
>TRBJ2-7|TRBV11-2|14|.
ASSPRLAGAGYEQY
>TRBJ1-4|TRBV9|16|.
ASSPVGRGQTGNEKLF